One and the same sample provided the 11 T cell receptor beta chains below, sequenced in a study of shared clonotypes between healthy human individuals. Generated by immunoSEQ multiplex PCR, the TCRdb table keeps only in-frame clones and is missing some. The sample lists millions of clones, around 93% occurring once. CD45RO negativity and positive selection for CCR7 defined naive CD8 cells, a population that excluded terminally differentiated effector memory CD45RA+ cells. The source material was naive CD8+ T cells from PBMCs. These receptors were obtained from a man aged 18 to 30 in good health. Some clones in this sample may be carry-over from other donors' samples.

This chain joins TRBV5-6 and TRBJ2-7, with 12 positions matching TRBD2. V lost 4 bases, J lost 0 bases, and 5 bases stayed unmatched. The germline gives CDR1 SGHDT, CDR2 YYEEEE. The CDR3 extends over 16 amino acids. CDR3 DNA: TGTGCCAGCAGCCCTTGGACTAGCGGGGTCTCCTACGAGCAGTACTTC. It codes for CASSPWTSGVSYEQYF.

The rearrangement links TRBV28 to TRBJ2-1; maybe TRBD2 (5 bases). The CDR3 contains 12 residues. Germline CDR1 is MDHEN and CDR2 is SYDVKM. Trimming took 6 bases from V and 9 from J, leaving 12 bases between them. The CDR3 bases are TGTGCCAGCAGAAATCTAGCCGGTGAGCAGTTCTTC. It translates to CASRNLAGEQFF.

Worth noting for this clone: Different DNA sequences within this sample yield the same CDR3. As DNA, the CDR3 is TGTGCCACCAGTCGGGACAGGGGCTATGGCTACACCTTC. Amino acid sequence: CATSRDRGYGYTF. The J gene is TRBJ1-2, the V gene TRBV15; 10 nucleotides match TRBD1. Germline CDR1 LNHNV, CDR2 YYDKDF (reference sequence). This CDR3 region has 13 residues. V trimming: 6 bases; J trimming: 4 bases; junction bases outside the gene matches: 2.

The rearrangement uses TRBV6-5 and TRBJ2-1, with a possible D match to TRBD2 (5 bases). The CDR3 runs 13 residues. Germline V gene data show CDR1 as MNHEY and CDR2 as SVGAGI. With 2 bases removed from V and 7 bases from J, the gap between germline ends came to 9 bases. The CDR3 spells CASSYNPGNEQFF. Written as DNA, the CDR3 is TGTGCCAGCAGTTACAACCCGGGGAATGAGCAGTTCTTC.

The genes are TRBV4-1 and TRBJ1-1; TRBD1 matches 7 bases. V lost 4 bases, J lost 8 bases, and 10 bases stayed unmatched. Germline V CDR1 and CDR2: MGHRA, YSYEKL. The CDR3 runs to 14 residues. For the CDR3, the DNA is TGCGCCAGCAGCCCTGAGGGGGCCCGACAAGAAGCTTTCTTT. Translating gives CASSPEGARQEAFF.

The chain recombines TRBV28 with TRBJ1-2; D unresolved. V was shortened by 7 bases and J by 6 bases, with 9 bases between the two germline ends. CDR3 length equals 11 residues. The germline V gene encodes CDR1 MDHEN and CDR2 SYDVKM. CDR3 DNA sequence: TGTGCCAGCACCATAAATGATGGCTACACCTTC. It yields the protein CASTINDGYTF.

The chain carries TRBV5-1 and TRBJ2-7; perhaps TRBD2 as D (5 bases). Germline-derived CDR1 and CDR2 are SGHRS and YFSETQ. Deletions cut 4 bases from V and 2 bases from J, with 13 bases between. The CDR3 contains 14 residues. The chain's CDR3 is CASSVEAEPYEQYF. For the CDR3, the DNA is TGCGCCAGCAGCGTGGAGGCCGAGCCCTACGAGCAGTACTTC.

This clone was seen a single time. The V gene is TRBV4-1, the J gene TRBJ1-2; 7 nucleotides line up with TRBD1. This CDR3 spans 15 amino acids. Per the germline V gene, CDR1 is MGHRA and CDR2 is YSYEKL. V trimming: 2 bases; J trimming: 1 base; junction bases outside the gene matches: 4. The CDR3 loop reads CASSQTDRDNYGYTF. CDR3 DNA: TGCGCCAGCAGCCAAACTGACAGGGATAACTATGGCTACACCTTC.

CDR3 in DNA: TGCGCCAGCAGCCAGAGGCTAGGGGTCTACGAGCAGTACTTC. It encodes CASSQRLGVYEQYF. The rearrangement links TRBV4-3 to TRBJ2-7; possible D gene TRBD1, 5 bases. The V end was cut by 3 bases, the J end by 3 bases, with 12 bases between. CDR1 and CDR2 from the germline V gene are LGHNA and YSLEER. The length of the CDR3 is 14 residues.

The chain combines TRBV7-8 with TRBJ2-7; D remains unclear. The length of the CDR3 is 14 residues. Per the germline V gene, CDR1 is SGHVS and CDR2 is FQNEAQ. With 5 bases removed from V and 0 bases from J, the gap between germline ends came to 11 bases. CDR3 sequence: CASSPRRSSYEQYF. The CDR3 DNA sequence: TGTGCCAGCAGCCCCCGGCGGAGCTCCTACGAGCAGTACTTC.

This clone was counted once. The rearrangement links TRBV4-3 to TRBJ2-7; weak D call: TRBD2 (7 bases). Per the germline V gene, CDR1 is LGHNA and CDR2 is YSLEER. The CDR3 has 16 residues. V dropped 0 bases and J dropped 3 bases, with 15 bases sitting between them. CDR3 sequence reads: CASSQERAGAVYEQYF. The DNA for the CDR3 is TGCGCCAGCAGCCAAGAGAGGGCGGGGGCTGTCTACGAGCAGTACTTC.